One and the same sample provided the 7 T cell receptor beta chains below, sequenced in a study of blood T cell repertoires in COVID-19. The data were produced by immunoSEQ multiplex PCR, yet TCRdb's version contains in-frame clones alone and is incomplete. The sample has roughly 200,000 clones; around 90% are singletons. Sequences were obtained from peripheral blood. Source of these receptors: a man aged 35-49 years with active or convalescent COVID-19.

This CDR3 is CASSQARTGTSGGASYNEQFF. In DNA, the CDR3 is TGCGCCAGCAGCCAGGCGAGGACCGGGACTAGCGGGGGGGCCTCCTACAATGAGCAGTTCTTC. V and J are TRBV4-3 and TRBJ2-1; 16 positions match TRBD2. Trimming at V came to 3 bases and at J to 0 bases, leaving 11 bases not matched to a gene. Germline V CDR1 and CDR2: LGHNA, YSLEER. The CDR3 has 21 residues.

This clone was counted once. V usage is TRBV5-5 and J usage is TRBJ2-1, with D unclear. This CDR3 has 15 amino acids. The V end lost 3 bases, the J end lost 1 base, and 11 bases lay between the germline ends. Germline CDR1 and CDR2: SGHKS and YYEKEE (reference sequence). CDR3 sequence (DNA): TGTGCCAGCAGCTCCACCGCGGTGTCCTACAATGAGCAGTTCTTC. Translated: CASSSTAVSYNEQFF.

The CDR3 coding sequence is TGTGCCAGCAGCCCAGGACAGGTCCCTCCCTACGAGCAGTACTTC. It codes for CASSPGQVPPYEQYF. This rearrangement joins TRBV7-3 to TRBJ2-7, with TRBD1 identical over 7 bases. The CDR3 extends over 15 amino acids. Trimming at V came to 5 bases and at J to 2 bases, leaving 9 bases not matched to a gene. CDR1 is SGHTA, CDR2 FQGTGA, per germline.

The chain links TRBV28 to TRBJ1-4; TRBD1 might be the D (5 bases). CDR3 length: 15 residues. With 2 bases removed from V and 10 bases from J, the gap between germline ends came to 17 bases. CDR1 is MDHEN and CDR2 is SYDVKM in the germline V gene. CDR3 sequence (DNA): TGTGCCAGCAGTTTAATCGGGGGGATTGACCCAAAACTGTTTTTT. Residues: CASSLIGGIDPKLFF.

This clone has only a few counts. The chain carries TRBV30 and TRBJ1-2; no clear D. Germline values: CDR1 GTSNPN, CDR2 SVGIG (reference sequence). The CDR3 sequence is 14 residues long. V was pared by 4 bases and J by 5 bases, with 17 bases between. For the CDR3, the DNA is TGTGCCTGGACTCCGACCCCCCAAGCGTATGGCTACACCTTC. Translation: CAWTPTPQAYGYTF.

The CDR3 DNA follows: TGTGCCAGCAGCCTGGGACAGAACAACTATGGCTACACCTTC. It yields the protein CASSLGQNNYGYTF. V and J are TRBV5-6 and TRBJ1-2; 7 bases are shared with TRBD1. Germline V gives CDR1 SGHDT, CDR2 YYEEEE. The V and J ends lost 4 bases and 2 bases, in that order; junction bases with no gene match: 5. There are 14 residues in the CDR3.

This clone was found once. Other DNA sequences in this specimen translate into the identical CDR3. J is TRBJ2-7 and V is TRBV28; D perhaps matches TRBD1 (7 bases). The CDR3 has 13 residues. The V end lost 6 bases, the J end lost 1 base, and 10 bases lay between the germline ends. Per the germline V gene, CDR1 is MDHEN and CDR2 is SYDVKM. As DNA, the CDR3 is TGTGCCAGCAGGTCAGGGGGGTCCTACGAGCAGTACTTC. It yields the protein CASRSGGSYEQYF.